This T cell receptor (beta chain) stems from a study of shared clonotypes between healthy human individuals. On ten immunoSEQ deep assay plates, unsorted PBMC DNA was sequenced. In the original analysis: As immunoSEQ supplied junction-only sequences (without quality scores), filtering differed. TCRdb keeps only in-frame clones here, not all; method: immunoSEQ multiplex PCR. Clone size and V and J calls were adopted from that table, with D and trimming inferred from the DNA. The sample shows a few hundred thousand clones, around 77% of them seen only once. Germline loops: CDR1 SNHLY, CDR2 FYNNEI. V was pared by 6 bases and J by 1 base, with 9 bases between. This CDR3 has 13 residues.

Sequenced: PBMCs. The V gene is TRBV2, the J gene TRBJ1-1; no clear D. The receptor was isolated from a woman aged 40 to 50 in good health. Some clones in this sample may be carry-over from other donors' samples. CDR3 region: CASRSHPNTEAFF. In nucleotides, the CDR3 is TGTGCCAGCAGATCGCACCCGAACACTGAAGCTTTCTTT.